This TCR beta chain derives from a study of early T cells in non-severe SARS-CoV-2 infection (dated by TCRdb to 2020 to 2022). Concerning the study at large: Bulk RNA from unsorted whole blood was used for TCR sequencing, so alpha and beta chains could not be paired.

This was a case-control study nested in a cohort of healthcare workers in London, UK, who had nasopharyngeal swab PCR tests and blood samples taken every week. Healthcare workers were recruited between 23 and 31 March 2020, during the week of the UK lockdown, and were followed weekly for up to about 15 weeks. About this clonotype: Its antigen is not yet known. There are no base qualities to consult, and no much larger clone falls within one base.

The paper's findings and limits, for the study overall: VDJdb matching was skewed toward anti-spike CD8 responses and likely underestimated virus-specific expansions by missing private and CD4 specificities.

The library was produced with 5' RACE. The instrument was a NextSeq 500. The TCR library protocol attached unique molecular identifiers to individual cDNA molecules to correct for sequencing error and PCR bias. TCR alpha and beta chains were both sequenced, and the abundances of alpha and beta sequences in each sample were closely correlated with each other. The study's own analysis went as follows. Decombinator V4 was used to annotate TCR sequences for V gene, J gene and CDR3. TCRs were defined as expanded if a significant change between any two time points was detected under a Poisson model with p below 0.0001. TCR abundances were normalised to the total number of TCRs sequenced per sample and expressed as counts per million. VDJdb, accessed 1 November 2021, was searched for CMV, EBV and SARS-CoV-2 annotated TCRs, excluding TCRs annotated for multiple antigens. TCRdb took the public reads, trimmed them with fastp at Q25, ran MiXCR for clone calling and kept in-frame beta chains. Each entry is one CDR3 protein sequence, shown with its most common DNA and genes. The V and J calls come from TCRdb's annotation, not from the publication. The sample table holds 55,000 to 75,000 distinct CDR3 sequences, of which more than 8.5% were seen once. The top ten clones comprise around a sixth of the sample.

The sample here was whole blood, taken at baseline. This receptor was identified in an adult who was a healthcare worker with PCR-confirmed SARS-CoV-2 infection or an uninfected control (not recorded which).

The bases read TGTGCCAGCAGTGCGAAGCGAGGGACGCAGTATTTT. Its protein is CASSAKRGTQYF. In this chain, TRBV6-2 or TRBV6-3 is recombined with TRBJ2-3, and perhaps TRBD2 as D gene, on 5 matching bases. The germline V gene gives CDR1 as MNHEY and CDR2 as SVGEGT. The CDR3 sequence holds 12 residues, the cysteine and phenylalanine included. The read is trimmed to its CDR3 DNA, 36 bases read in frame from base 1. V was cut back by 5 bases and J by 9 bases, leaving a gap of 12 bases between them.